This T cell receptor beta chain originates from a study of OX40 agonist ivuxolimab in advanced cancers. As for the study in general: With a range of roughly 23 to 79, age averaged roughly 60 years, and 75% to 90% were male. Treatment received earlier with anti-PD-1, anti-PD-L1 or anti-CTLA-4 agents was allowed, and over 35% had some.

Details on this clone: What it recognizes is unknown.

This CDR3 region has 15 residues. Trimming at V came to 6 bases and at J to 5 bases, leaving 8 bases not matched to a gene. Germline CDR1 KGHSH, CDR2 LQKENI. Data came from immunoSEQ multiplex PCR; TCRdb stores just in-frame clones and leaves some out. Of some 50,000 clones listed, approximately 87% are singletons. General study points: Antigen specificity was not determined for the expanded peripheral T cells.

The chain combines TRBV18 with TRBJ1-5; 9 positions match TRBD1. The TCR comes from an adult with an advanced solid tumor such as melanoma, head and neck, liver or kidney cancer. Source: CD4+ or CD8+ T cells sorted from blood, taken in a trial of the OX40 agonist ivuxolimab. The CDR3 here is CASSKTTGGDQPQHF. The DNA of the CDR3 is TGTGCCAGCTCTAAAACGACAGGGGGTGATCAGCCCCAGCATTTT.